This T cell receptor beta chain was sequenced in a study of control samples from healthy donors and cancer patients. Sequenced by immunoSEQ multiplex PCR; TCRdb stores in-frame clones only, minus some. Here the sample spans around 70,000 clones, over 80% being singletons. This receptor was taken from a man aged 55 to 69 in good health. Sequences were obtained from blood.

The CDR3 loop reads CASRGSSATNEKLFF. CDR3 coding DNA: TGTGCCAGCAGAGGGAGTTCCGCAACTAATGAAAAACTGTTTTTT. The gene calls are TRBV28 and TRBJ1-4; D uncertain. Germline V lookup: CDR1 MDHEN, CDR2 SYDVKM. Trimming pared 6 bases from V and 0 bases from J, leaving 11 bases between. The CDR3 has 15 amino acids.